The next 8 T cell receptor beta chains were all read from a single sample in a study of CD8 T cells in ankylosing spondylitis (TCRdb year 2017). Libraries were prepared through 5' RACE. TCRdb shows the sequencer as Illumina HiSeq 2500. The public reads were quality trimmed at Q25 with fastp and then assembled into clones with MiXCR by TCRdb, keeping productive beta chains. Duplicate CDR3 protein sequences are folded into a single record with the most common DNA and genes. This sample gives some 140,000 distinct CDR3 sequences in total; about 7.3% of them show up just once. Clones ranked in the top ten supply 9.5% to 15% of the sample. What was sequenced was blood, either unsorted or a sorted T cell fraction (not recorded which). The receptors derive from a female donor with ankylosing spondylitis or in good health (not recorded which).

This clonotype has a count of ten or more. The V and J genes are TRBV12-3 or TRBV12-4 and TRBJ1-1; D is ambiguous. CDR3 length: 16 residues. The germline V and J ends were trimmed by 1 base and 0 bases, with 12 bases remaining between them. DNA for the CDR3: TGTGCCAGCAGTTTAGTTCCCAGGCCAATGAACACTGAAGCTTTCTTT. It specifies CASSLVPRPMNTEAFF.

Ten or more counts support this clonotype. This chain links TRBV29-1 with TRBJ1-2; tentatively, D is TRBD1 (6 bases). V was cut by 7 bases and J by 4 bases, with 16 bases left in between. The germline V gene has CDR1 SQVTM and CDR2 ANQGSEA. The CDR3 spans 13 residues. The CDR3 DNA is TGCAGCGCCGGGTCAGGGGAGGGCTATGGCTACACCTTC. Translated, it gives CSAGSGEGYGYTF.

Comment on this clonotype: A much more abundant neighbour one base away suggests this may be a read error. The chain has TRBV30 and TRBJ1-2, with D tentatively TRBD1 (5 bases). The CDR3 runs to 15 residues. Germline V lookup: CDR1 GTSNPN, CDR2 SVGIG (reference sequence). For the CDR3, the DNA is TGTGCCTGGAGTGCCTGGGACGGATCTAACTATGACTACACCTTC. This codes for CAWSAWDGSNYDYTF.

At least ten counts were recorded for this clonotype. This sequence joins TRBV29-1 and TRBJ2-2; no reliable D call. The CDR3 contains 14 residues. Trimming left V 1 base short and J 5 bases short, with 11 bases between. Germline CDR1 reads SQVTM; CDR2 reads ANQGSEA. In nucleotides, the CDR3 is TGCAGCGTTGAAGTCATCAGTCGTACCGGGGAGCTGTTTTTT. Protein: CSVEVISRTGELFF.

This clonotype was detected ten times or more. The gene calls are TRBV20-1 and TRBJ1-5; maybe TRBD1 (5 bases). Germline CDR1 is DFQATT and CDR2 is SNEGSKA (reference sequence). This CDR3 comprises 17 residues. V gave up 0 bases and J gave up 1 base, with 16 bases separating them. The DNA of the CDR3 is TGCAGTGCTAGAGACCCACCCCTCCGGGACAGCAATCAGCCCCAGCATTTT. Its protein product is CSARDPPLRDSNQPQHF.

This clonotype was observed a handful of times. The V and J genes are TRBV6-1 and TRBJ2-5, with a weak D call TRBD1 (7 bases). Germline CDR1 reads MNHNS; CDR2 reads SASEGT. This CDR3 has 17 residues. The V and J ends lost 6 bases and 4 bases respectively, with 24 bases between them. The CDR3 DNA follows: TGTGCCAGCAGCCTCCGGGGGATAGGGGGCCGGGCAGAGACCCAGTACTTC. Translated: CASSLRGIGGRAETQYF.

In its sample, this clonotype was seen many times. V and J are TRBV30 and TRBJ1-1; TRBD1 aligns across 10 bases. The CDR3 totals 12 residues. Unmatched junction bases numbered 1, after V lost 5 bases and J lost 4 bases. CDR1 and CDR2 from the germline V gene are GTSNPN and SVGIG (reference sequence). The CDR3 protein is CAWGQGGTEAFF. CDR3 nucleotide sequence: TGTGCCTGGGGACAGGGGGGCACTGAAGCTTTCTTT. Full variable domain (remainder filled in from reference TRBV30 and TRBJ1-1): SQTIHQWPATLVQPVGSPLSLECTVEGTSNPNLYWYRQAAGRGLQLLFYSVGIGQISSEVPQNLSASRPQDRQFILSSKKLLLSDSGFYLCAWGQGGTEAFFGQGTRLTVV.

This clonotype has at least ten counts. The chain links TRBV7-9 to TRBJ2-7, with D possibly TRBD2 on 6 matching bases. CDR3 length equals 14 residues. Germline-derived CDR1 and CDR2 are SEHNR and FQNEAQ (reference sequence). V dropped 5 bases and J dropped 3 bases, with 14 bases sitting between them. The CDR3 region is CASSERNGGYEQYF. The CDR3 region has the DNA TGTGCCAGCAGCGAACGAAACGGGGGCTACGAGCAGTACTTC.